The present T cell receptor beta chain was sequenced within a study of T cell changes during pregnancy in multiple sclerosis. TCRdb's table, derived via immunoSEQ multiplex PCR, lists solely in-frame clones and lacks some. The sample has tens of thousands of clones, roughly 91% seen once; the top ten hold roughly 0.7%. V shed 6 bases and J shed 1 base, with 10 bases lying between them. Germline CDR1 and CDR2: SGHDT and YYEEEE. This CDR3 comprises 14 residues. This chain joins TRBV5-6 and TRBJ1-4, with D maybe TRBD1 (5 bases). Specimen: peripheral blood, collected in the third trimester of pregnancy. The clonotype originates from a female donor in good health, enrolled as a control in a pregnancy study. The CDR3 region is CASNLRGTNEKLFF. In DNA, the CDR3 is TGTGCCAGCAACTTAAGGGGAACTAATGAAAAACTGTTTTTT.